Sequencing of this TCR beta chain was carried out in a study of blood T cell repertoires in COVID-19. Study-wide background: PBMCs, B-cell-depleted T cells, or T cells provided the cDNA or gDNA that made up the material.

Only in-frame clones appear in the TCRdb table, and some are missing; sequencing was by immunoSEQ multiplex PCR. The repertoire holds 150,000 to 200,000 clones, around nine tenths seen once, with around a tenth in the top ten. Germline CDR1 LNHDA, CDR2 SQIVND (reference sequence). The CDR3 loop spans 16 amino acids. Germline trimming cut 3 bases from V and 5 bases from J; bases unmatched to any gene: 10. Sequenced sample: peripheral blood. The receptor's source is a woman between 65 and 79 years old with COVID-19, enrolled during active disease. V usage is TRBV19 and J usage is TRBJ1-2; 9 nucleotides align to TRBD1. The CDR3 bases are TGTGCCAGTAGTATCCCCGGAGGACAGGGGATATATGGCTACACCTTC. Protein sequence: CASSIPGGQGIYGYTF.